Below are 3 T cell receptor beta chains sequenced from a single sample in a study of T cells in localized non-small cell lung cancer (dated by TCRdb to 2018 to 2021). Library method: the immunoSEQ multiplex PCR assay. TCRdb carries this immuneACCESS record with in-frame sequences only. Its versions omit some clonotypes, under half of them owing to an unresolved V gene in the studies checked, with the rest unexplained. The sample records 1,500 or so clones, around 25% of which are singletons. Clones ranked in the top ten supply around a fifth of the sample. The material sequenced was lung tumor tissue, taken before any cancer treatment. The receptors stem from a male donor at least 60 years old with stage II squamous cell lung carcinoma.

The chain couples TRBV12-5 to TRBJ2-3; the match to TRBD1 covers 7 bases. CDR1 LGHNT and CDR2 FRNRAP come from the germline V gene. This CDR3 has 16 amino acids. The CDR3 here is CASNLDRTASTDTQYF. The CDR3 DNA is TGTGCCAGCAACCTGGACAGGACCGCTAGCACAGATACGCAGTATTTT.

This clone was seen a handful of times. In nucleotides, the CDR3 is TGTGCCAGCAGTTCGGGACGGCGGGAGGAGCTGTTTTTT. This gives the protein CASSSGRREELFF. The rearrangement uses TRBV6-8 and TRBJ2-2, with a weak D call TRBD2 (6 bases). Looked up from germline, CDR1 is MNHGY and CDR2 is SAAAGT. This CDR3 contains 13 residues. The V gene lost 4 bases and the J gene lost 10 bases, with 13 bases spanning the gap.

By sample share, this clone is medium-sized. CDR3: CASSVQEANTEAFF. The CDR3 DNA is TGTGCCAGCAGCGTACAGGAGGCGAACACTGAAGCTTTCTTT. The V gene is TRBV9, the J gene TRBJ1-1; D call uncertain. Trimming took 1 base from V and 1 from J, leaving 8 bases between them. Germline V gene data show CDR1 as SGDLS and CDR2 as YYNGEE. The CDR3 is 14 residues long.